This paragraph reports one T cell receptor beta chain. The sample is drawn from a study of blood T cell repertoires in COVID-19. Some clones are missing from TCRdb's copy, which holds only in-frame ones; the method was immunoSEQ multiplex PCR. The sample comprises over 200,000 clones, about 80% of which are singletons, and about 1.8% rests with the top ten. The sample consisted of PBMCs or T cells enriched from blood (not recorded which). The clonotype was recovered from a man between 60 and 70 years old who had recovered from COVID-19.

Here the CDR3 reads CASSYHRGGETQYF. In nucleotides, the CDR3 is TGTGCCAGCAGTTATCACAGGGGGGGAGAGACCCAGTACTTC. This rearrangement joins TRBV27 to TRBJ2-5, with a weak D call TRBD1 (8 bases). This CDR3 is 14 amino acids long. Germline CDR1 and CDR2: MNHEY and SMNVEV (reference sequence). V was shortened by 4 bases and J by 4 bases, with 13 bases between the two germline ends.